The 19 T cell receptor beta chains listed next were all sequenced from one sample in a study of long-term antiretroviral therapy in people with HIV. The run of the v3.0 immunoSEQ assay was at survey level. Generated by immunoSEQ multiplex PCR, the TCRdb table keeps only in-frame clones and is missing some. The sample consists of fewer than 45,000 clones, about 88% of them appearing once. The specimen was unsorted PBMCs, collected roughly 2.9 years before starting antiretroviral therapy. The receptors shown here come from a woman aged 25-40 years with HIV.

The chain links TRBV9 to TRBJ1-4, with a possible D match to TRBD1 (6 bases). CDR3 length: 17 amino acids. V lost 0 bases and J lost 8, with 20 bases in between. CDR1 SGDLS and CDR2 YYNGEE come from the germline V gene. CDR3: CASSVGGGDRRGEKLFF. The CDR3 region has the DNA TGTGCCAGCAGCGTAGGAGGCGGAGACAGGAGAGGAGAAAAACTGTTTTTT. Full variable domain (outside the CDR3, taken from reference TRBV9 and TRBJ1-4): DSGVTQTPKHLITATGQRVTLRCSPRSGDLSVYWYQQSLDQGLQFLIQYYNGEERAKGNILERFSAQQFPDLHSELNLSSLELGDSALYFCASSVGGGDRRGEKLFFGSGTQLSVL.

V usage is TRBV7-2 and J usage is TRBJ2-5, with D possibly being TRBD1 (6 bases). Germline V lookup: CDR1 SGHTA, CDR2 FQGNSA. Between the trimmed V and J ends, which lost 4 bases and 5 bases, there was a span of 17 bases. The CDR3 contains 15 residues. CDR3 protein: CASSSASVGAETQYF. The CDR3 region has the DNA TGTGCCAGCAGCTCCGCCTCGGTGGGGGCGGAGACCCAGTACTTC. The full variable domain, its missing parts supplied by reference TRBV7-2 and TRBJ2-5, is GAGVSQSPSNKVTEKGKDVELRCDPISGHTALYWYRQSLGQGLEFLIYFQGNSAPDKSGLPSDRFSAERTGGSVSTLTIQRTQQEDSAVYLCASSSASVGAETQYFGPGTRLLVL.

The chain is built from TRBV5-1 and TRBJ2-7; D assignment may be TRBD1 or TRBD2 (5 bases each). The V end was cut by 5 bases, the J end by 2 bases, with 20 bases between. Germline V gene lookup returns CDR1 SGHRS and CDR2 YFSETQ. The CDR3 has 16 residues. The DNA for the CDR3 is TGCGCCAGCAGGAAGAGGAGTACCGGGACCACCTACGAGCAGTACTTC. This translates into CASRKRSTGTTYEQYF.

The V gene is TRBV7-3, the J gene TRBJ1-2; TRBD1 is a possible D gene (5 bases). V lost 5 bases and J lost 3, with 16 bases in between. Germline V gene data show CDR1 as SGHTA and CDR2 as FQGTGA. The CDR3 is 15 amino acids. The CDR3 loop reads CASSTAGTADYGYTF. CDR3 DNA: TGTGCCAGCAGCACAGCCGGGACCGCCGACTATGGCTACACCTTC.

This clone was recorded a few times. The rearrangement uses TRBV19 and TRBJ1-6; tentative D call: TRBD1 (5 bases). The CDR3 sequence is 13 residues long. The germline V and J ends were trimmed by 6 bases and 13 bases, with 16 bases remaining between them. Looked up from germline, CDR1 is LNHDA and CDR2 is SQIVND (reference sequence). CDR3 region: CASRPSGDSPLHF. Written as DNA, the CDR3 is TGTGCCAGTAGACCCTCCGGGGACTCGCCCCTCCACTTT.

The chain's CDR3 is CASSYSGRGEQFF. CDR3 in DNA: TGTGCCAGCAGTTACTCCGGGCGGGGCGAGCAGTTCTTC. V is TRBV6-5 and J is TRBJ2-1, with a weak D call TRBD2 (6 bases). Per the germline V gene, CDR1 is MNHEY and CDR2 is SVGAGI. Trimming stripped 0 bases from V and 10 bases from J, with 10 bases between. This CDR3 region has 13 residues.

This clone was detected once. CDR3 in amino acids: CASSLSNTGELFF. CDR3 sequence (DNA): TGTGCCAGCAGCTTAAGTAACACCGGGGAGCTGTTTTTT. V usage is TRBV7-2 and J usage is TRBJ2-2; the D is unclear. The CDR3 covers 13 residues. CDR1 is SGHTA and CDR2 is FQGNSA in the germline V gene. The V and J ends lost 2 bases and 2 bases respectively, with 3 bases between them.

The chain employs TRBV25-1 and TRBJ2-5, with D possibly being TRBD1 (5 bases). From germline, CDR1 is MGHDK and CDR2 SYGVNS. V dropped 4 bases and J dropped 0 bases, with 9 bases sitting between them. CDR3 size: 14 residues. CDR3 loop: CASSADIHQETQYF. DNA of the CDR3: TGTGCCAGCAGTGCGGACATTCACCAAGAGACCCAGTACTTC.

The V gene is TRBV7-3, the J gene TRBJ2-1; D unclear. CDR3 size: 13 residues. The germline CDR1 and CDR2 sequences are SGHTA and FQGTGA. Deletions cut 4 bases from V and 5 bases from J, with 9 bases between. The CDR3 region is CASSSPGNNEQFF. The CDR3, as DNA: TGTGCCAGCAGCTCCCCAGGAAACAATGAGCAGTTCTTC.

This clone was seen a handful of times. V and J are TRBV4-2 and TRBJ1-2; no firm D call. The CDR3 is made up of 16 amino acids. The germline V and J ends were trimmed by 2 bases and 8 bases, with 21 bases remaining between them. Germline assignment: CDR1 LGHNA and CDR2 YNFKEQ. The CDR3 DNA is TGTGCCAGCAGCCAAAACGCGTGGGCGCCAGGATACGGCTACACCTTC. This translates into CASSQNAWAPGYGYTF.

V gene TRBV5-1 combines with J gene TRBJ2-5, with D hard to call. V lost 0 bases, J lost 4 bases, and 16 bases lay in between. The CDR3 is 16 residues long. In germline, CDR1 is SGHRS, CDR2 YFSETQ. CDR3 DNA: TGCGCCAGCAGCTTGGTAGGCCAGACGGAAGGAGAGACCCAGTACTTC. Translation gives CASSLVGQTEGETQYF.

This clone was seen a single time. The CDR3 DNA follows: TGTGCCAGCTCACCACCCGGAACTATGGGGAGAATGCACACCATATATTTT. The encoded protein is CASSPPGTMGRMHTIYF. The genes are TRBV18 and TRBJ1-3; D remains ambiguous. The V gene lost 0 bases and the J gene lost 8 bases, with 20 bases spanning the gap. The germline CDR1 and CDR2 sequences are KGHSH and LQKENI. This CDR3 contains 17 residues.

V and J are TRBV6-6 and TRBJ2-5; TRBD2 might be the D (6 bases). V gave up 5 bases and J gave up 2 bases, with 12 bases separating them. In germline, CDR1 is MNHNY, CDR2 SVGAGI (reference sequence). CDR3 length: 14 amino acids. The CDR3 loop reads CASSTKTRQETQYF. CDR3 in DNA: TGTGCCAGCAGTACAAAGACTAGACAAGAGACCCAGTACTTC.

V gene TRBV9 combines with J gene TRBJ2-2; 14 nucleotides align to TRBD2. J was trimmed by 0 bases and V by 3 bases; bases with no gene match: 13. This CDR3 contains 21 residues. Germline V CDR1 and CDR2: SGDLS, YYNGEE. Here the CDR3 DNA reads TGTGCCAGCAGCGGAAGACAAGGGACTAGCGGGGGCCCCTCGAACACCGGGGAGCTGTTTTTT. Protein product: CASSGRQGTSGGPSNTGELFF.

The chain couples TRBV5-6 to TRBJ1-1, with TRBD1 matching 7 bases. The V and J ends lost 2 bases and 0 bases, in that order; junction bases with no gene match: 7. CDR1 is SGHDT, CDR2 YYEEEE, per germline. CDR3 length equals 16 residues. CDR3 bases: TGTGCCAGCAGCTTAAGGAGGGGGCGCCTGAACACTGAAGCTTTCTTT. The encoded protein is CASSLRRGRLNTEAFF.

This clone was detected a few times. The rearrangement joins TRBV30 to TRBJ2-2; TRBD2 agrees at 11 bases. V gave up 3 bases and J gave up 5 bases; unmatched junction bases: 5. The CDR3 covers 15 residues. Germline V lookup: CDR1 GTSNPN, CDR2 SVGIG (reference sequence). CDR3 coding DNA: TGTGCCTGGAGGATTAGCGGGGGGGAGACCGGGGAGCTGTTTTTT. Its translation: CAWRISGGETGELFF.

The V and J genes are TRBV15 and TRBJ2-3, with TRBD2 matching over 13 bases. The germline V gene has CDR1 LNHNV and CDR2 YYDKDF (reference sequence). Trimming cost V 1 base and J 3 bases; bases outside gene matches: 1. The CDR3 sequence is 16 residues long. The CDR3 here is CATSRGLAGGTDTQYF. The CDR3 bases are TGTGCCACCAGCAGAGGACTAGCGGGGGGTACAGATACGCAGTATTTT.

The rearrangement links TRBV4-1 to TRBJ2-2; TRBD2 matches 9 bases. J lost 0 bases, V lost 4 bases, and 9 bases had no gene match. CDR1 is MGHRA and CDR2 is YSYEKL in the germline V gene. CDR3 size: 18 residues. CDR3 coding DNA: TGCGCCAGCAGCCTCAGAAGCGGGGGGTCCGCGAACACCGGGGAGCTGTTTTTT. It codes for CASSLRSGGSANTGELFF.

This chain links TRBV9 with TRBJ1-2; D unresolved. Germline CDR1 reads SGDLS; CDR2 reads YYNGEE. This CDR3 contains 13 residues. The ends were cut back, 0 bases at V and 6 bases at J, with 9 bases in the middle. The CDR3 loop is CASSVGAGDGYTF. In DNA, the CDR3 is TGTGCCAGCAGCGTAGGGGCAGGAGATGGCTACACCTTC.